The 27 T cell receptor beta chains reported below all come from one sample, sequenced in a study of neoadjuvant anti-PD-1 for oral cavity cancer. Method: immunoSEQ multiplex PCR; TCRdb's copy keeps in-frame clones and lacks some. The data hold some 15,000 clones, with about 63% observed a single time. Source: PBMCs, taken before nivolumab (anti-PD-1) treatment. Receptors were obtained from a person aged 35-79 years with oral cavity squamous cell carcinoma.

The gene calls are TRBV9 and TRBJ2-3; D is unclear. Germline-derived CDR1 and CDR2 are SGDLS and YYNGEE. The CDR3 extends over 14 amino acids. With 0 bases removed from V and 4 bases from J, the gap between germline ends came to 9 bases. The CDR3, as DNA: TGTGCCAGCAGCGTAGGGTTCCCCTCAGATACGCAGTATTTT. This encodes CASSVGFPSDTQYF.

In its sample, this clone was seen once. The V call is TRBV29-1, the J call TRBJ2-5; 9 nucleotides agree with TRBD1. The V segment lost 6 bases and the J segment 5 bases; nucleotides outside the gene matches: 7. There are 13 residues in the CDR3. CDR1 SQVTM and CDR2 ANQGSEA come from the germline V gene. CDR3 loop: CSVDWTGAETQYF. The CDR3 nucleotides are TGCAGCGTGGACTGGACAGGGGCGGAGACCCAGTACTTC.

The chain uses TRBV7-7 and TRBJ2-5; no clear D gene. Germline V CDR1 and CDR2: SSHAT, FNYEAQ (reference sequence). V was clipped by 0 bases and J by 4 bases, with 12 bases between them. CDR3 size: 15 residues. The CDR3 loop is CASSLALGRTETQYF. The CDR3 region has the DNA TGTGCCAGCAGCTTAGCGCTGGGTCGGACAGAGACCCAGTACTTC.

The gene calls are TRBV4-1 and TRBJ1-1, with D possibly matching TRBD1 (5 bases). This CDR3 contains 16 residues. Germline V gives CDR1 MGHRA, CDR2 YSYEKL. The V and J ends lost 4 bases and 1 base respectively, with 16 bases between them. CDR3 sequence (DNA): TGCGCCAGCAGCCCAACCGGGACGCCTTCGAACACTGAAGCTTTCTTT. Translating gives CASSPTGTPSNTEAFF.

The V and J genes are TRBV6-6 and TRBJ1-2, with unresolved D. Germline V gene data show CDR1 as MNHNY and CDR2 as SVGAGI (reference sequence). The ends were cut back, 5 bases at V and 4 bases at J, with 8 bases in the middle. The CDR3 loop spans 12 amino acids. CDR3 DNA: TGTGCCAGCAGTCCGGCCCTCTATGGCTACACCTTC. This gives the protein CASSPALYGYTF.

V gene TRBV30 combines with J gene TRBJ1-1; D ambiguous. CDR3 length: 12 amino acids. The germline CDR1 and CDR2 sequences are GTSNPN and SVGIG (reference sequence). V lost 3 bases, J lost 11 bases, and 16 bases lay in between. The CDR3 coding sequence is TGTGCCTGGAGGGAGGGTCGGTTAATGGCTTTCTTT. Residues: CAWREGRLMAFF. Based on the CDR3 plus reference TRBV30 and TRBJ1-1, the full variable domain is SQTIHQWPATLVQPVGSPLSLECTVEGTSNPNLYWYRQAAGRGLQLLFYSVGIGQISSEVPQNLSASRPQDRQFILSSKKLLLSDSGFYLCAWREGRLMAFFGQGTRLTVV.

The rearrangement joins TRBV10-1 to TRBJ1-2, with D perhaps TRBD1 (5 bases). Trimming pared 5 bases from V and 2 bases from J, leaving 12 bases between. The CDR3 totals 14 residues. Germline-derived CDR1 and CDR2 are WNHNN and SYGVQD (reference sequence). In DNA form, the CDR3 reads TGCGCCAGCAGTCAACGAGGGGTGAACTATGGCTACACCTTC. Translation gives CASSQRGVNYGYTF.

The chain employs TRBV5-4 and TRBJ2-1; TRBD2 aligns across 9 bases. This CDR3 comprises 16 residues. Germline trimming cut 0 bases from V and 7 bases from J; bases unmatched to any gene: 8. Germline CDR1 and CDR2: SGHNT and YYREEE (reference sequence). In nucleotides, the CDR3 is TGTGCCAGCAGCTTGGCCATTCTGGCGGGGGGGAATGAGCAGTTCTTC. Translation gives CASSLAILAGGNEQFF.

The chain employs TRBV2 and TRBJ2-3; a weak D match, TRBD2 (6 bases). The ends were cut back, 10 bases at V and 2 bases at J, with 19 bases in the middle. The CDR3 has 15 amino acids. CDR1 and CDR2 (germline): SNHLY, FYNNEI. CDR3 coding DNA: TGTGCCACCAGCCTAACTGCGGGGCCCACAGATACGCAGTATTTT. It is translated as CATSLTAGPTDTQYF.

This clone was detected only a few times. The V and J genes are TRBV19 and TRBJ1-1; D unresolved. This CDR3 has 12 amino acids. The germline V gene has CDR1 LNHDA and CDR2 SQIVND (reference sequence). Between the trimmed V and J ends, which lost 6 bases and 5 bases, there was a span of 10 bases. The CDR3 nucleotides are TGTGCCAGTAGCCCAACTTGGACTGAAGCTTTCTTT. Protein product: CASSPTWTEAFF. The full variable domain, rest sourced from reference TRBV19 and TRBJ1-1, is DGGITQSPKYLFRKEGQNVTLSCEQNLNHDAMYWYRQDPGQGLRLIYYSQIVNDFQKGDIAEGYSVSREKKESFPLTVTSAQKNPTAFYLCASSPTWTEAFFGQGTRLTVV.

This clone was counted between two and nine times. This rearrangement joins TRBV2 to TRBJ1-6, with TRBD1 matching 9 bases. Per germline, CDR1 SNHLY and CDR2 FYNNEI. After removal of 7 bases from V and 6 bases from J, the junction contained 4 bases not matched to a gene. This CDR3 has 14 amino acids. CDR3 amino acids: CASNQQGANSPLHF. CDR3 in DNA: TGTGCCAGCAACCAACAGGGGGCTAATTCACCCCTCCACTTT.

The chain couples TRBV30 to TRBJ2-1, with 10 bases matching TRBD2. Trimming cost V 6 bases and J 4 bases; bases outside gene matches: 3. Germline CDR1 and CDR2: GTSNPN and SVGIG (reference sequence). The CDR3 loop spans 13 amino acids. CDR3 residues: CACEREGYNEQFF. In DNA form, the CDR3 reads TGTGCCTGTGAGCGGGAGGGTTACAATGAGCAGTTCTTC.

The J gene is TRBJ2-1, the V gene TRBV5-1; the match to TRBD2 covers 16 bases. The CDR3 is made up of 18 amino acids. The V gene's germline CDR1 is SGHRS and CDR2 YFSETQ. Trimming cost V 3 bases and J 9 bases; bases outside gene matches: 12. The CDR3 coding sequence is TGCGCCAGCAGCTCGGGGACTAGCGGGGGGGCAACCCCCGTTGAGCAGTTCTTC. Protein product: CASSSGTSGGATPVEQFF.

The V and J genes are TRBV11-3 and TRBJ2-1; D is perhaps TRBD1 (6 bases). CDR1 and CDR2 from the germline V gene are SGHNT and YENEEA. The CDR3 is made up of 14 amino acids. V dropped 5 bases and J dropped 5 bases, with 13 bases sitting between them. The CDR3 loop reads CASSPRDTNNEQFF. In DNA, the CDR3 is TGTGCCAGCAGCCCTCGGGACACTAACAATGAGCAGTTCTTC. The full variable domain, rest sourced from reference TRBV11-3 and TRBJ2-1, is EAGVVQSPRYKIIEKKQPVAFWCNPISGHNTLYWYLQNLGQGPELLIRYENEEAVDDSQLPKDRFSAERLKGVDSTLKIQPAELGDSAVYLCASSPRDTNNEQFFGPGTRLTVL.

The chain combines TRBV28 with TRBJ1-5; D not resolved. Germline assignment: CDR1 MDHEN and CDR2 SYDVKM. CDR3 size: 14 residues. Trimming took off 3 bases at V and 3 bases at J, with 9 bases between the two ends. CDR3 protein: CASSLVADNQPQHF. The CDR3 DNA sequence: TGTGCCAGCAGTTTGGTGGCAGACAATCAGCCCCAGCATTTT.

This sequence joins TRBV5-1 and TRBJ2-1; the D call may be TRBD1 or TRBD2 (5 bases each). Germline CDR1 SGHRS, CDR2 YFSETQ. V gave up 4 bases and J gave up 6 bases, with 23 bases separating them. The CDR3 runs to 17 residues. The CDR3 loop is CASSRDGANSPGNEQFF. As DNA, the CDR3 is TGCGCCAGCAGCAGGGACGGGGCGAACTCCCCTGGCAATGAGCAGTTCTTC.

The chain recombines TRBV19 with TRBJ1-5, with D perhaps matching TRBD1 (5 bases). V was trimmed by 2 bases and J by 0 bases, leaving 17 bases between them. The length of the CDR3 is 18 residues. In germline, CDR1 is LNHDA, CDR2 SQIVND (reference sequence). The CDR3 nucleotides read TGTGCCAGTAGTATAATACCCAGGGCATCGTCTAGCAATCAGCCCCAGCATTTT. It codes for CASSIIPRASSSNQPQHF. Complete variable domain (other parts from reference TRBV19 and TRBJ1-5): DGGITQSPKYLFRKEGQNVTLSCEQNLNHDAMYWYRQDPGQGLRLIYYSQIVNDFQKGDIAEGYSVSREKKESFPLTVTSAQKNPTAFYLCASSIIPRASSSNQPQHFGDGTRLSIL.

The V and J genes are TRBV19 and TRBJ2-7; TRBD1 matches 7 bases. Germline lookup yields CDR1 LNHDA and CDR2 SQIVND (reference sequence). With 3 bases clipped from V and 2 bases from J, the junction kept 7 bases outside the gene matches. CDR3 length: 15 residues. The CDR3 nucleotides are TGTGCCAGTAGTATTGGTCACAGGGGTACCTACGAGCAGTACTTC. The encoded protein is CASSIGHRGTYEQYF.

This chain links TRBV15 with TRBJ2-3; D could derive from TRBD1 or TRBD2 (6 bases each). This CDR3 spans 17 amino acids. V lost 2 bases and J lost 4, with 19 bases in between. CDR1 is LNHNV, CDR2 YYDKDF, per germline (reference sequence). In DNA form, the CDR3 reads TGTGCCACCAGCAGATCCCTGGCGGGACAATCGGCAGATACGCAGTATTTT. Its protein is CATSRSLAGQSADTQYF.

This clone has just a few counts. This chain joins TRBV5-1 and TRBJ1-1; the match to TRBD1 covers 9 bases. The ends lost 5 bases at V and 4 bases at J; junction bases unmatched: 9. The germline CDR1 and CDR2 sequences are SGHRS and YFSETQ. There are 15 residues in the CDR3. CDR3 bases: TGCGCCAGCAGGGTGGGGGACAGGGAGGGCACTGAAGCTTTCTTT. Translating gives CASRVGDREGTEAFF.

The chain links TRBV2 to TRBJ1-1; 7 nucleotides line up with TRBD1. J was trimmed by 1 base and V by 7 bases; bases with no gene match: 6. Germline CDR1 SNHLY, CDR2 FYNNEI. The CDR3 is 14 residues long. The CDR3 loop reads CASTRQGPNTEAFF. The CDR3 region has the DNA TGTGCCAGCACCAGACAGGGCCCGAACACTGAAGCTTTCTTT.

The genes are TRBV13 and TRBJ2-7, with 11 bases aligning to TRBD2. V trimming: 3 bases; J trimming: 6 bases; junction bases outside the gene matches: 16. The germline V gene has CDR1 PRHDT and CDR2 FYEKMQ (reference sequence). The CDR3 loop spans 18 amino acids. This chain's CDR3 is CASSLSSGRATRLREQYF. Here the CDR3 DNA reads TGTGCCAGCAGCTTGAGTAGCGGGAGGGCTACGAGGCTCCGCGAGCAGTACTTC.

The rearrangement uses TRBV5-1 and TRBJ2-7; TRBD1 matches 9 bases. The germline V gene has CDR1 SGHRS and CDR2 YFSETQ. The J segment lost 2 bases and the V segment lost 5 bases, leaving 8 bases of the junction unmatched. There are 15 residues in the CDR3. CDR3 loop: CASSYNGQGTYEQYF. For the CDR3, the DNA is TGCGCCAGCAGTTACAATGGACAGGGGACCTACGAGCAGTACTTC.

V usage is TRBV6-5 and J usage is TRBJ2-7; 10 bases align to TRBD1. The CDR3 runs 14 residues. V dropped 6 bases and J dropped 2; count of bases not matched to a gene: 4. In germline, CDR1 is MNHEY, CDR2 SVGAGI. The CDR3 sequence is CASRRDRGPYEQYF. DNA of the CDR3: TGTGCCAGCAGACGGGACAGGGGTCCCTACGAGCAGTACTTC.

This chain links TRBV5-1 with TRBJ2-4; 12 bases line up with TRBD2. Germline CDR1 SGHRS, CDR2 YFSETQ. Unmatched junction bases numbered 4, after V lost 4 bases and J lost 8 bases. This CDR3 is 14 amino acids long. The CDR3: CASSPRLAGDIQYF. CDR3 nucleotide sequence: TGCGCCAGCAGCCCCAGACTAGCGGGGGACATTCAGTACTTC.

This clone was counted between two and nine times. The J gene is TRBJ1-5, the V gene TRBV27; a possible D gene is TRBD1 (5 bases). Trimming shortened V by 5 bases and J by 2 bases, and 13 bases separated the two germline ends. This CDR3 contains 15 residues. Per the germline V gene, CDR1 is MNHEY and CDR2 is SMNVEV (reference sequence). CDR3 coding DNA: TGTGCCAGCAGTGTGGGGGGGGTGCGCAATCAGCCCCAGCATTTT. This encodes CASSVGGVRNQPQHF.

The chain recombines TRBV5-6 with TRBJ1-2, with D maybe TRBD1 (5 bases). The CDR3 runs to 15 residues. Trimming cost V 4 bases and J 2 bases, with 15 bases left between them. The V gene's germline CDR1 is SGHDT and CDR2 YYEEEE. The CDR3 loop reads CASSLDNRGNYGYTF. The DNA of the CDR3 is TGTGCCAGCAGCCTTGACAACCGGGGGAACTATGGCTACACCTTC.